The clone carrying this TCR beta chain appeared a few times. Trimming took 6 bases from V and 4 from J, leaving 12 bases between them. Germline V lookup: CDR1 SEHNR, CDR2 FQNEAQ (reference sequence). This CDR3 is built from 14 residues. This table comes from immunoSEQ multiplex PCR, and its TCRdb copy is limited to in-frame clones, with some not included. This sample carries approximately 220,000 clones, about 88% of them seen once, and the ten largest clones take around 2.7%. This specimen comes from a study of blood T cell repertoires in COVID-19. The recovered donors of Cohort 3 showed two negative PCRs, clearance, or symptom resolution.

This clonotype was sampled from a woman aged 25 to 39 who had recovered from COVID-19. This sequence joins TRBV7-9 and TRBJ1-4; tentative D call: TRBD1 (6 bases). The sample taken for sequencing was PBMCs or T cells enriched from blood (not recorded which). The DNA of the CDR3 is TGTGCCAGCAGGCAGACAGGAGATAATGAAAAACTGTTTTTT. It is translated as CASRQTGDNEKLFF.